The clone carrying this TCR beta chain was recorded many times. Its antigen is not known. Other DNA sequences within the sample encode an identical CDR3. Genomic DNA per cell subset filled all wells of several immunoSEQ plates. Replicate PCRs run on sorted subsets employed around 200 ng DNA, 25,000 to 35,000 T cell genomes. TCRdb's copy holds only in-frame clones and misses some; the assay was immunoSEQ multiplex PCR. Found here are 600,000 to 800,000 clones, approximately 72% of them singletons; the top ten hold about 1.7%. Looked up from germline, CDR1 is SGHDN and CDR2 is FVKESK. CDR3 length: 15 amino acids. V lost 4 bases and J lost 7; bases outside the gene matches: 8. The entry originates in a study of shared clonotypes between healthy human individuals. Study-wide results and limits: Rarefaction demonstrated incomplete sorted-subset sequencing despite large depth.

The sequence was collected from a woman aged 25-40 years in good health. The genes are TRBV14 and TRBJ2-1; 9 bases fit TRBD2. Input material: memory CD4+ T cells sorted from blood. Subset given: CD45RA-negative fraction. The CDR3 loop is CASSLLAGGRNEQFF. CDR3 DNA: TGTGCCAGCAGCCTCCTGGCGGGAGGGAGGAATGAGCAGTTCTTC.